The 27 T cell receptor beta chains presented below share a single source sample, sequenced in a study of cytomegalovirus exposure and HLA in healthy donors. Both 60 Vbeta primers and 13 Jbeta primers went into the PCR. Profiled with immunoSEQ multiplex PCR; TCRdb holds only in-frame clones, not every one. The sample has around 180,000 clones; over 60% are singletons. The sample was PBMCs. These TCRs come from a girl aged 5-17 years in good health and CMV-seronegative.

About this clone itself: Different DNA sequences within this sample yield the same CDR3. The genes are TRBV6-1 and TRBJ1-5; tentatively, D is TRBD1 (6 bases). Germline V CDR1 and CDR2: MNHNS, SASEGT. V lost 4 bases, J lost 2 bases, and 6 bases lay in between. The CDR3 sequence is 13 residues long. The CDR3 sequence: CASSAGGNQPQHF. The CDR3, as DNA: TGTGCCAGCAGTGCAGGGGGCAATCAGCCCCAGCATTTT.

Only a few counts were recorded for this clone. The chain has TRBV5-1 and TRBJ1-1; 9 bases map to TRBD1. Germline lookup yields CDR1 SGHRS and CDR2 YFSETQ. This CDR3 contains 14 residues. Unmatched junction bases numbered 6, after V lost 5 bases and J lost 4 bases. CDR3 DNA: TGCGCCAGCAGTAAGGGACAGGGAGTCACTGAAGCTTTCTTT. This gives the protein CASSKGQGVTEAFF. The complete variable domain, with remaining parts taken from reference TRBV5-1 and TRBJ1-1, reads KAGVTQTPRYLIKTRGQQVTLSCSPISGHRSVSWYQQTPGQGLQFLFEYFSETQRNKGNFPGRFSGRQFSNSRSEMNVSTLELGDSALYLCASSKGQGVTEAFFGQGTRLTVV.

The rearrangement links TRBV11-1 to TRBJ1-2; D is perhaps TRBD1 (5 bases). Trimming removed 5 bases from V and 4 bases from J, with 11 bases in between. The CDR3 is 13 residues long. Germline CDR1 reads SGHAT; CDR2 reads FQDESV (reference sequence). CDR3 sequence: CASSPTASYGYTF. The CDR3, as DNA: TGTGCCAGCAGCCCGACAGCTTCCTATGGCTACACCTTC.

The V call is TRBV27, the J call TRBJ1-2; D perhaps matches TRBD1 (5 bases). V gave up 4 bases and J gave up 7 bases, with 22 bases separating them. Germline CDR1 MNHEY, CDR2 SMNVEV (reference sequence). The CDR3 runs 16 residues. CDR3 protein: CASSSFQTELRTGYTF. The CDR3 DNA is TGTGCCAGCAGTTCTTTTCAGACAGAGTTGAGAACTGGCTACACCTTC.

The table lists this clone with a few counts. The gene calls are TRBV13 and TRBJ1-1; 8 bases agree with TRBD1. The CDR3 extends over 12 amino acids. Germline assignment: CDR1 PRHDT and CDR2 FYEKMQ (reference sequence). Trimming cost V 5 bases and J 10 bases; bases outside gene matches: 6. In nucleotides, the CDR3 is TGTGCCAGCAGCAGGACAGGGAGTACAGCTTTCTTT. This translates into CASSRTGSTAFF. The whole variable domain, filled in from reference TRBV13 and TRBJ1-1, reads AAGVIQSPRHLIKEKRETATLKCYPIPRHDTVYWYQQGPGQDPQFLISFYEKMQSDKGSIPDRFSAQQFSDYHSELNMSSLELGDSALYFCASSRTGSTAFFGQGTRLTVV.

The chain combines TRBV29-1 with TRBJ2-5; no firm D call. The tail of the sequence fits TRBJ2-7 better, so the J call may be wrong. Germline V gene sequence: CDR1 SQVTM, CDR2 ANQGSEA. The CDR3 loop spans 12 amino acids. CDR3 coding DNA: TGCAGCGTTGTTAGCAATCCTTACGAGCAGTACTTC. Translated: CSVVSNPYEQYF.

This clone was counted between two and nine times. This chain uses TRBV5-1 with TRBJ2-2; perhaps TRBD1 as D (5 bases). Trimming shortened V by 2 bases and J by 1 base, and 9 bases separated the two germline ends. CDR3 length: 15 residues. CDR1 SGHRS and CDR2 YFSETQ come from the germline V gene. The CDR3 DNA sequence: TGCGCCAGCAGCTTAGGGGCCCAGAACACCGGGGAGCTGTTTTTT. This sequence encodes CASSLGAQNTGELFF.

The chain uses TRBV7-3 and TRBJ1-1; maybe TRBD1 (5 bases). The ends were cut back, 2 bases at V and 0 bases at J, with 10 bases in the middle. Germline CDR1 reads SGHTA; CDR2 reads FQGTGA. This CDR3 comprises 15 residues. Written as DNA, the CDR3 is TGTGCCAGCAGCTTAGACAGTATTATGAACACTGAAGCTTTCTTT. This translates into CASSLDSIMNTEAFF.

Here the CDR3 DNA reads TGCGCCAGCAGCGTTACAGGGGGATCCTACGAGCAGTACTTC. Amino acids: CASSVTGGSYEQYF. V gene TRBV5-1 combines with J gene TRBJ2-7; 8 bases match TRBD1. The trim removed 4 bases at V and 1 base at J, leaving 4 bases unmatched. The CDR3 loop spans 14 amino acids. CDR1 SGHRS and CDR2 YFSETQ come from the germline V gene.

This clone occurred once. This sample also contains other DNA sequences that code for the same CDR3. CDR3 region: CASSVRDRGYEQYF. The CDR3 DNA reads TGTGCCAGCAGCGTTCGGGACAGGGGTTACGAGCAGTACTTC. This chain joins TRBV9 and TRBJ2-7, with TRBD1 matching 10 bases. Germline assignment: CDR1 SGDLS and CDR2 YYNGEE. V trimming: 2 bases; J trimming: 4 bases; junction bases outside the gene matches: 3. The CDR3 is 14 residues long.

This clone has a single count. V is TRBV6-1 and J is TRBJ1-4; D is perhaps TRBD1 (6 bases). This CDR3 is built from 17 residues. With 4 bases removed from V and 7 bases from J, the gap between germline ends came to 22 bases. The germline CDR1 and CDR2 sequences are MNHNS and SASEGT. CDR3 DNA: TGTGCCAGCAGTGGGGCGGGGGGGCTAAAAGGGGTTGAAAAACTGTTTTTT. Translated: CASSGAGGLKGVEKLFF.

V usage is TRBV6-4 and J usage is TRBJ2-1; 9 positions match TRBD2. J lost 3 bases, V lost 4 bases, and 4 bases had no gene match. The germline V gene has CDR1 MRHNA and CDR2 SNTAGT. The length of the CDR3 is 15 residues. The CDR3 nucleotides read TGTGCCAGCAGTGCAGCTAGCGGGGACTACAATGAGCAGTTCTTC. Translation gives CASSAASGDYNEQFF.

This clone was seen only a few times. The V call is TRBV6-5, the J call TRBJ1-5; no reliable D call. V was cut by 6 bases and J by 3 bases, with 9 bases left in between. Germline CDR1 MNHEY, CDR2 SVGAGI. The CDR3 consists of 13 residues. This CDR3 is CASRTVNNQPQHF. CDR3 in DNA: TGTGCCAGCAGAACAGTTAACAATCAGCCCCAGCATTTT.

V usage is TRBV5-1 and J usage is TRBJ1-4, with 8 bases fitting TRBD1. Unmatched junction bases numbered 7, after V lost 0 bases and J lost 6 bases. Germline V gene data show CDR1 as SGHRS and CDR2 as YFSETQ. CDR3 size: 16 residues. CDR3 sequence reads: CASSLGAGGEDEKLFF. For the CDR3, the DNA is TGCGCCAGCAGCTTGGGGGCAGGGGGCGAAGATGAAAAACTGTTTTTT.

The gene calls are TRBV5-6 and TRBJ2-7; D gene uncertain. Trimming pared 2 bases from V and 2 bases from J, leaving 5 bases between. From germline, CDR1 is SGHDT and CDR2 YYEEEE. The CDR3 has 12 amino acids. This CDR3 is CASSLQTYEQYF. CDR3 nucleotides: TGTGCCAGCAGCTTACAGACCTACGAGCAGTACTTC.

The chain couples TRBV29-1 to TRBJ1-1; D might be TRBD1 (5 bases). In germline, CDR1 is SQVTM, CDR2 ANQGSEA. The V end was cut by 7 bases, the J end by 3 bases, with 12 bases between. The CDR3 is made up of 12 amino acids. CDR3 DNA: TGCAGCGGCGCGGGGGTTGACACTGAAGCTTTCTTT. This encodes CSGAGVDTEAFF.

This clone is a singleton in its sample. The DNA of the CDR3 is TGCGCCAGCAGCCAAGATCGTGCCCCGGATGAGCAGTTCTTC. It encodes CASSQDRAPDEQFF. This chain links TRBV4-1 with TRBJ2-1; unclear D gene. Looked up from germline, CDR1 is MGHRA and CDR2 is YSYEKL. V was clipped by 0 bases and J by 8 bases, with 11 bases between them. The CDR3 spans 14 residues.

The gene calls are TRBV5-6 and TRBJ1-4; 9 positions match TRBD1. Losses at the gene ends were 4 bases for V and 7 bases for J; bases not matched to a gene: 5. Germline assignment: CDR1 SGHDT and CDR2 YYEEEE. The CDR3 runs to 14 residues. CDR3 residues: CASSPGDRAEKLFF. In nucleotides, the CDR3 is TGTGCCAGCAGCCCAGGGGACAGGGCTGAAAAACTGTTTTTT.

The gene calls are TRBV7-6 and TRBJ2-6; a weak D match, TRBD1 (6 bases). The CDR3 is made up of 16 amino acids. V lost 1 base and J lost 4, with 11 bases in between. In germline, CDR1 is SGHVS, CDR2 FNYEAQ. CDR3 sequence: CASSLVTGQGANVLTF. DNA of the CDR3: TGTGCCAGCAGCTTAGTTACAGGGCAAGGGGCCAACGTCCTGACTTTC.

In this sample, this clone turned up once. The CDR3 nucleotides are TGCGCCAGCAGCCCTGCGTTGGCGGGGGGCGTAGATACGCAGTATTTT. Amino acid sequence: CASSPALAGGVDTQYF. This chain links TRBV5-1 with TRBJ2-3, with 8 bases lining up with TRBD2. V lost 4 bases and J lost 5; bases outside the gene matches: 12. CDR1 SGHRS and CDR2 YFSETQ come from the germline V gene. The CDR3 covers 16 residues. Full variable domain (outside the CDR3, taken from reference TRBV5-1 and TRBJ2-3): KAGVTQTPRYLIKTRGQQVTLSCSPISGHRSVSWYQQTPGQGLQFLFEYFSETQRNKGNFPGRFSGRQFSNSRSEMNVSTLELGDSALYLCASSPALAGGVDTQYFGPGTRLTVL.

As regards this clone: The germline gene is not matched at one end of the junction; a read error may be the cause. The genes are TRBV6-1 and TRBJ2-7; no clear D. Germline values: CDR1 MNHNS, CDR2 SASEGT. The CDR3 sequence is 11 residues long. The CDR3 nucleotides are TGTGCCAGCAGCGAGTCCTTCGAGCAGTACTTC. This codes for CASSESFEQYF.

The table lists this clone with a count of one. This chain joins TRBV12-5 and TRBJ1-5; unclear D gene. The germline gives CDR1 LGHNT, CDR2 FRNRAP. The CDR3 has 15 residues. The ends were cut back, 4 bases at V and 5 bases at J, with 15 bases in the middle. CDR3 DNA sequence: TGTGCTAGTGGTTCTCCCCGAGGGCCCCATCAGCCCCAGCATTTT. Translating gives CASGSPRGPHQPQHF. Using reference TRBV12-5 and TRBJ1-5 for the parts outside the CDR3, the full variable domain is DARVTQTPRHKVTEMGQEVTMRCQPILGHNTVFWYRQTMMQGLELLAYFRNRAPLDDSGMPKDRFSAEMPDATLATLKIQPSEPRDSAVYFCASGSPRGPHQPQHFGDGTRLSIL.

The genes are TRBV7-9 and TRBJ1-2; the D is unclear. The CDR3 has 13 residues. The germline gives CDR1 SEHNR, CDR2 FQNEAQ (reference sequence). V lost 8 bases and J lost 7, with 17 bases in between. The chain's CDR3 is CASLSADEGGYTF. CDR3 nucleotide sequence: TGTGCCAGCTTGTCGGCGGACGAGGGTGGCTACACCTTC.

This clone was seen a few times. V and J are TRBV6-5 and TRBJ1-1; D remains ambiguous. Per germline, CDR1 MNHEY and CDR2 SVGAGI. Trimming removed 5 bases from V and 1 base from J, with 5 bases in between. CDR3 length equals 12 residues. CDR3 residues: CASSIQNTEAFF. The DNA of the CDR3 is TGTGCCAGCAGTATACAGAACACTGAAGCTTTCTTT.

A few counts support this clone. The DNA for the CDR3 is TGCGCCAGCAGCCCTGGACAGAACAATCAGCCCCAGCATTTT. Protein sequence: CASSPGQNNQPQHF. The chain employs TRBV5-1 and TRBJ1-5; possible D gene TRBD1, 6 bases. Trimming removed 4 bases from V and 3 bases from J, with 11 bases in between. CDR1 is SGHRS and CDR2 is YFSETQ in the germline V gene. This CDR3 has 14 residues.

The chain has TRBV19 and TRBJ1-1, with a possible D match to TRBD1 (6 bases). V dropped 2 bases and J dropped 1 base, with 11 bases sitting between them. The CDR3 contains 15 residues. Germline assignment: CDR1 LNHDA and CDR2 SQIVND (reference sequence). This CDR3 is CASSILRGGNTEAFF. CDR3 DNA: TGTGCCAGTAGTATACTGCGAGGGGGGAACACTGAAGCTTTCTTT.

J is TRBJ2-7 and V is TRBV13, with TRBD2 identical over 13 bases. Germline V lookup: CDR1 PRHDT, CDR2 FYEKMQ (reference sequence). The CDR3 length is 15 residues. Trimming cost V 4 bases and J 3 bases; bases outside gene matches: 3. Here the CDR3 DNA reads TGTGCCAGCAGCTCAACTAGCGGGGGGGTCTACGAGCAGTACTTC. Amino acid sequence: CASSSTSGGVYEQYF.